A single TCR beta chain is shown here with its context. These data are taken from a study of blood T cell repertoires in COVID-19. About the research overall: The study drew acute and convalescent COVID-19 samples from the United States, Italy and Spain. The cDNA or gDNA used as material had been derived from T cells, B-cell-depleted T cells, or PBMCs.

Authors' methods: Amplification with reference gene primers provided the estimates of nucleated cell counts. Here immunoSEQ multiplex PCR was the method, and the copy in TCRdb shows in-frame clones only, minus some. From that table come the V and J calls and clone size; the DNA was used to work out D and trimming. Here the sample spans 100,000 to 120,000 clones, 88% being singletons. Sequencing input: peripheral blood. The clonotype was recovered from a woman between 45 and 60 years old with acute or convalescent COVID-19.

This chain's CDR3 is CASSFQAGLFSDTQYF. The CDR3 nucleotides read TGTGCCAGCAGTTTTCAAGCGGGATTGTTCTCAGATACGCAGTATTTT. The genes are TRBV28 and TRBJ2-3, with TRBD2 identical over 7 bases. The trim removed 3 bases at V and 4 bases at J, leaving 10 bases unmatched. CDR1 is MDHEN and CDR2 is SYDVKM in the germline V gene. This CDR3 is 16 amino acids long.